This T cell receptor beta chain was retrieved from a study of T cells expressing NK-cell markers. Study outcomes and limitations: The contribution of dominant NKG2C+ clonotypes to CD8+ T cells in six or seven donors was 1.0-7.0%.

Note on this clonotype: Its target is unknown.

TCRdb re-called the 5' RACE reads and shows each CDR3 protein once, DNA omitted. The table gives about 430,000 distinct CDR3 sequences; the top ten clones make up around 1.4% of it. The source of this sequence is a woman aged 45-60 years in good health. Sequenced sample: blood T cells: a sorted CD56 or NKG2C T cell subset, CD4+ or CD8+ T cells, or bulk PBMC T cells (not recorded which).

Here the CDR3 reads CASRLSPGGEQFF. V is TRBV6-5 and J is TRBJ2-1; the TRBD2 assignment by TCRdb is unverifiable without DNA. CDR3 size: 13 residues. Germline values: CDR1 MNHEY, CDR2 SVGAGI.